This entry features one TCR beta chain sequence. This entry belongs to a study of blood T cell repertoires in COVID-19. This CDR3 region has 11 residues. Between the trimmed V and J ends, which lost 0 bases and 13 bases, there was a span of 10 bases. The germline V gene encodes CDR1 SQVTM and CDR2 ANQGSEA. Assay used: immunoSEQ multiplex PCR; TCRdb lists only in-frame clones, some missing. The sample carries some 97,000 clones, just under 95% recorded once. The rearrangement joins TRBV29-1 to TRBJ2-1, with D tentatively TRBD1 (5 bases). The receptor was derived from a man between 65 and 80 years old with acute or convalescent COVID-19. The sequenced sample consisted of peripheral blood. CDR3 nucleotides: TGCAGCGTTGAAGAAGGGGTAGCTCAGTTCTTC. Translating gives CSVEEGVAQFF.